This T cell receptor (beta chain) stems from a study of CD8+CD57+ T cells in acquired aplastic anemia. Researchers used genomic DNA as the template to profile TCR beta VDJ and CDR3. In TCRdb, the reads were re-called with MiXCR into one record per CDR3 protein. This sample has approximately 300,000 distinct CDR3 sequences, with approximately 57% found just once. CDR3 length equals 13 residues. V lost 4 bases, J lost 4 bases, and 3 bases stayed unmatched. From germline, CDR1 is SGHNT and CDR2 YENEEA. Patients selected for sequencing had displayed CD8+CD57+ cell expansion by flow cytometry. V and J are TRBV11-3 and TRBJ1-1; 7 bases match TRBD1. Specimen: sorted CD4+, CD8+, or CD8+CD57+ T cells (not recorded which) from PBMCs. This TCR was sampled from a human donor with aplastic anemia. The CDR3 DNA follows: TGTGCCAGCAGCTCAAGACAGGGCACTGAAGCTTTCTTT. Its translation: CASSSRQGTEAFF. The full variable domain, completed using reference TRBV11-3 and TRBJ1-1, is EAGVVQSPRYKIIEKKQPVAFWCNPISGHNTLYWYLQNLGQGPELLIRYENEEAVDDSQLPKDRFSAERLKGVDSTLKIQPAELGDSAVYLCASSSRQGTEAFFGQGTRLTVV.